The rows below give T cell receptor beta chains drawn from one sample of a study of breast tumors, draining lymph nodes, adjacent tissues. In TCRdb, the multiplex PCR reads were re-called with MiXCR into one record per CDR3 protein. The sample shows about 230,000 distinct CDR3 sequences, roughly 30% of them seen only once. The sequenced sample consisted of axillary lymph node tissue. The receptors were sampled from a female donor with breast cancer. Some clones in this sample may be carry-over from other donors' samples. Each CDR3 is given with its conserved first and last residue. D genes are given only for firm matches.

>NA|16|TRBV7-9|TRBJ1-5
CASSFGYRDGDQPQHF
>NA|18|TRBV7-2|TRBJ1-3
CASSLVGSRGEPRNTIYF
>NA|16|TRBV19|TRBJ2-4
CASSIGRRGRGNIQYF
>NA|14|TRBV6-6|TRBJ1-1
CASSYSGGWTEAFF
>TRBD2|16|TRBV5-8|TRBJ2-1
CASSLRTSGSWNEQFF
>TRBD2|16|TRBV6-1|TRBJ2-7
CASSVDLAGGSYEQYF
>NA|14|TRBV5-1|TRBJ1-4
CASSLAGFDEKLFF
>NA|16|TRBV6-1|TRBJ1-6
CASSETQFAYNSPLHF
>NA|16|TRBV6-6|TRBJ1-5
CASSHSEGTRDQPQHF
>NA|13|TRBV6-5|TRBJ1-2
CASSRRQPDGYTF
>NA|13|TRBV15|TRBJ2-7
CATGAGNIYEQYF
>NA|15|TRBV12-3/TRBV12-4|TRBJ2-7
CASSLYAGRAYEQYF
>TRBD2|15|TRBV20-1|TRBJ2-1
CSARLPSGIYNEQFF
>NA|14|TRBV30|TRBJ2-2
CAWSSGAHTGELFF
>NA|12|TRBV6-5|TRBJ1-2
CARGGGVEGYTF
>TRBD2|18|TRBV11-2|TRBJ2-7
CASSSRGTSGSRVHEQYF
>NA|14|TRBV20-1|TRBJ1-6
CSARGPGGHSPLHF
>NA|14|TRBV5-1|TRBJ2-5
CASSLASVGETQYF
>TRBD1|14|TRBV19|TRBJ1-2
CASSSRQGGGGYTF
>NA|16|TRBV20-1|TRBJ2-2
CSARGLGVRYTGELFF
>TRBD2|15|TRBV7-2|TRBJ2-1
CASSLGLAATNEQFF
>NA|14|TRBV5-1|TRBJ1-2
CASSLGGRADGYTF
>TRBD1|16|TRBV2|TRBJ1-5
CASSGLGTGGDQPQHF
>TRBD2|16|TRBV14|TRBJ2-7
CASSQDSSGLAYEQYF
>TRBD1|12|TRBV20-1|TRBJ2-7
CSASRQGDEQYF
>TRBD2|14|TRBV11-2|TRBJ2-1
CASSFGGREGEQFF
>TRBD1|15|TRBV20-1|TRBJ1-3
CSAGPGQGPGNTTYF
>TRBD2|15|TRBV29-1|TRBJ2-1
CSVIPLIAGGVEQFF
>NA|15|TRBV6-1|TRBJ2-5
CASSEAPGSQETQYF
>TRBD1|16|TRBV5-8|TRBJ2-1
CASSSPTGTGRDEQFF
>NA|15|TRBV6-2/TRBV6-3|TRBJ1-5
CASVQGQFSNQPQHF
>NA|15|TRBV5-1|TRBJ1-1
CASSLSAGRGTEAFF
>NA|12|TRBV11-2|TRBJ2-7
CASSSSPGEQYF
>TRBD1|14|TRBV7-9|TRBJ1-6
CASTRTGFETPLHF
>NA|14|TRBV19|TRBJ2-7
CASSIDLNGAEQYF
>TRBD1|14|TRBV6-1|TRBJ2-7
CASSGGTGVGEQYF
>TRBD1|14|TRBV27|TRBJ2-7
CASSLGQGKYEQYF
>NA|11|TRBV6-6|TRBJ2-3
CASSPEGRQYF
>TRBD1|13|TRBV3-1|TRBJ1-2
CASSLMGTGNYTF
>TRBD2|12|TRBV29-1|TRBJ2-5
CSVGGGLGSQYF
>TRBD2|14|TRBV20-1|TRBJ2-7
CSARGGGGACEQYF
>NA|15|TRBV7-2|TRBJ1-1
CASSLWGSMNTEAFF
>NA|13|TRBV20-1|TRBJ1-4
CSAREGPNEKLFF
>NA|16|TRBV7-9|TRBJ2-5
CASSLRGGWGQETQYF
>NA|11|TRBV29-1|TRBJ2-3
CSLGVTDTQYF
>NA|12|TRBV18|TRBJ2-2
CASSKINGELFF
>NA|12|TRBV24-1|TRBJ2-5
CATSDFAETQYF
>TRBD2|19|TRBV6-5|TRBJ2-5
CASSHSKQAGGPFQETQYF
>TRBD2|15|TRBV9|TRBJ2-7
CASSVEGGPTYEQYF
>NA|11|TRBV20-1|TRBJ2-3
CSAWTRRTQSF
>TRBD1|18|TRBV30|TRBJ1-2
CAWSGTGKYSVEFYGYTF
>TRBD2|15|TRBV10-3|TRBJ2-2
CAISEGLAGRWELFF
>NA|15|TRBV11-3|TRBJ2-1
CASNPQYGSRNEQFF
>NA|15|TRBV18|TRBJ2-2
CASSLTTGDTGELFF